These 13 T cell receptor beta chains originate from one sample sequenced in a study of radiation and T cells in renal cell carcinoma. Time point in this sample: blood 2 weeks post-SBRT. Treatment of the sample: 15 Gy SBRT to primary tumor, nephrectomy 4 weeks later. Sequencing used immunoSEQ multiplex PCR; TCRdb keeps in-frame clones, though not all of them. The sample has roughly 150,000 clones; about 87% are singletons. The specimen comprised blood, sampled from a patient whose treatment included radiotherapy and nephrectomy. These receptors originate from a woman aged 50 to 60 with renal cell carcinoma.

CDR3 in DNA: TGTGCCAGCAGCTCAGCGAGGGAGAACACTGAAGCTTTCTTT. It specifies CASSSARENTEAFF. The V call is TRBV7-2, the J call TRBJ1-1; D gene ambiguous. Deletions cut 4 bases from V and 1 base from J, with 10 bases between. CDR3 length equals 14 residues. Per the germline V gene, CDR1 is SGHTA and CDR2 is FQGNSA.

This sequence joins TRBV5-6 and TRBJ1-3, with D unresolved. This CDR3 comprises 15 residues. Trimming removed 3 bases at V and 0 bases at J, with 10 bases between. The germline CDR1 and CDR2 sequences are SGHDT and YYEEEE. The DNA for the CDR3 is TGTGCCAGCAGCTCGGGGAGCTACTCTGGAAACACCATATATTTT. It is translated as CASSSGSYSGNTIYF.

CDR3 protein: CASSDSEQYF. DNA for the CDR3: TGTGCCAGCAGTGACAGCGAGCAGTACTTC. The rearrangement links TRBV2 to TRBJ2-7, with D hard to call. The V and J ends lost 3 bases and 6 bases respectively, with 3 bases between them. This CDR3 has 10 amino acids. The V gene's germline CDR1 is SNHLY and CDR2 FYNNEI.

J is TRBJ2-3 and V is TRBV11-2, with a tentative D call TRBD1 (8 bases). Per germline, CDR1 SGHAT and CDR2 FQNNGV. The CDR3 covers 16 residues. V shed 1 base and J shed 4 bases, with 15 bases lying between them. The CDR3 region has the DNA TGTGCCAGCAGCTTAGCACGGACAGGGAGGGCAGATACGCAGTATTTT. Translating it yields CASSLARTGRADTQYF. The whole variable domain, remainder taken from reference TRBV11-2 and TRBJ2-3, is EAGVAQSPRYKIIEKRQSVAFWCNPISGHATLYWYQQILGQGPKLLIQFQNNGVVDDSQLPKDRFSAERLKGVDSTLKIQPAKLEDSAVYLCASSLARTGRADTQYFGPGTRLTVL.

The rearrangement joins TRBV6-1 to TRBJ2-3, with 9 bases that match TRBD2. The V gene end was trimmed by 0 bases and the J gene end by 3 bases; junction bases not matched to a gene: 7. This CDR3 spans 17 amino acids. Germline-derived CDR1 and CDR2 are MNHNS and SASEGT. CDR3 region: CASSEAWDSGGTDTQYF. The CDR3 DNA reads as TGTGCCAGCAGTGAAGCTTGGGATAGCGGGGGAACAGATACGCAGTATTTT.

The V gene is TRBV6-6, the J gene TRBJ2-5; 8 nucleotides line up with TRBD2. This CDR3 is built from 15 residues. V shed 8 bases and J 5 bases; nucleotides not matched to a gene: 13. CDR1 is MNHNY and CDR2 is SVGAGI in the germline V gene (reference sequence). CDR3 protein: CASGGSEAGVETQYF. The DNA of the CDR3 is TGTGCCAGCGGTGGAAGCGAAGCGGGGGTTGAGACCCAGTACTTC.

The chain is built from TRBV2 and TRBJ1-4; 8 bases line up with TRBD1. The CDR3 is 15 amino acids. The V segment lost 6 bases and the J segment 7 bases; nucleotides outside the gene matches: 10. CDR1 is SNHLY, CDR2 FYNNEI, per germline. The chain's CDR3 is CASRETGAQGEKLFF. In DNA, the CDR3 is TGTGCCAGCAGAGAGACAGGGGCCCAGGGTGAAAAACTGTTTTTT.

This rearrangement joins TRBV19 to TRBJ1-3; tentative D call: TRBD1 (5 bases). The CDR3 consists of 15 residues. V dropped 6 bases and J dropped 0 bases, with 12 bases sitting between them. The V gene's germline CDR1 is LNHDA and CDR2 SQIVND (reference sequence). CDR3 sequence (DNA): TGTGCCAGTAGCCAGACAGTTTCCTCTGGAAACACCATATATTTT. This translates into CASSQTVSSGNTIYF. Looking up the rest from reference TRBV19 and TRBJ1-3 gives the full variable domain: DGGITQSPKYLFRKEGQNVTLSCEQNLNHDAMYWYRQDPGQGLRLIYYSQIVNDFQKGDIAEGYSVSREKKESFPLTVTSAQKNPTAFYLCASSQTVSSGNTIYFGEGSWLTVV.

This rearrangement joins TRBV2 to TRBJ2-3, with D perhaps assigned TRBD1 or TRBD2 (6 bases each). V lost 6 bases and J 3 bases, leaving 19 bases between the germline ends. Germline V gene sequence: CDR1 SNHLY, CDR2 FYNNEI. This CDR3 is 16 amino acids long. CDR3 sequence (DNA): TGTGCCAGCAGCCCTGAACTAGGGGGGATGACAGATACGCAGTATTTT. This translates into CASSPELGGMTDTQYF.

The chain combines TRBV25-1 with TRBJ2-2, with D possibly matching TRBD2 (5 bases). Trimming stripped 6 bases from V and 4 bases from J, with 15 bases between. The germline gives CDR1 MGHDK, CDR2 SYGVNS. This CDR3 is 15 amino acids long. The CDR3 here is CASRAEGWSTGELFF. The DNA of the CDR3 is TGTGCCAGCAGGGCTGAGGGATGGAGCACCGGGGAGCTGTTTTTT.

This clone came up once. V gene TRBV7-9 combines with J gene TRBJ1-4; 10 bases map to TRBD1. There are 13 residues in the CDR3. Germline trimming cut 5 bases from V and 7 bases from J; bases unmatched to any gene: 1. The germline V gene has CDR1 SEHNR and CDR2 FQNEAQ (reference sequence). The DNA for the CDR3 is TGTGCCAGCAGCCGGGACAGGGGTGAAAAACTGTTTTTT. Translating it yields CASSRDRGEKLFF.

Comments on this clone: This CDR3 is also generated by other DNA sequences in the sample. This chain connects TRBV9 to TRBJ1-1; 11 bases agree with TRBD1. The CDR3 spans 16 residues. Germline-derived CDR1 and CDR2 are SGDLS and YYNGEE. V was pared by 3 bases and J by 3 bases, with 7 bases of the junction left unmatched. DNA for the CDR3: TGTGCCAGCAGCGCCACCGGGACAGGGGGGGACACTGAAGCTTTCTTT. The encoded protein is CASSATGTGGDTEAFF.

The V gene is TRBV12-5, the J gene TRBJ1-3, with 8 bases fitting TRBD1. Germline trimming cut 6 bases from V and 2 bases from J; bases unmatched to any gene: 3. Germline V gene lookup returns CDR1 LGHNT and CDR2 FRNRAP. CDR3 length equals 14 residues. In DNA, the CDR3 is TGTGCTAGTGGGACAGGGGAGCCTGGAAACACCATATATTTT. Translation gives CASGTGEPGNTIYF.